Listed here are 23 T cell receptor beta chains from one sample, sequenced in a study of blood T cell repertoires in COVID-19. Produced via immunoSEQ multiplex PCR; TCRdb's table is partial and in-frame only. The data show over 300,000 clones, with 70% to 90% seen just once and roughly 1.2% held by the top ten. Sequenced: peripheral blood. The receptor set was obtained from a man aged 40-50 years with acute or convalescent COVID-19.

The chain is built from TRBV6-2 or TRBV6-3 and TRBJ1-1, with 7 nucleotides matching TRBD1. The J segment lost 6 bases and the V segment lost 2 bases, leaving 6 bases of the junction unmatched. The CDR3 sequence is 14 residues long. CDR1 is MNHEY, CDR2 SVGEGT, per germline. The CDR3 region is CASSYQTGWSEAFF. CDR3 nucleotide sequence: TGTGCCAGCAGTTACCAGACAGGGTGGTCTGAAGCTTTCTTT.

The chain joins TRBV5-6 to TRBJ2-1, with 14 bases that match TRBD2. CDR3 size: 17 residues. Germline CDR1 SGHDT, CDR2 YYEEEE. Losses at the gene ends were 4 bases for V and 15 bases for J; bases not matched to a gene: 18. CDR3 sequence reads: CASSTRLAGGLGQRRFF. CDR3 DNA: TGTGCCAGCAGCACCCGACTAGCGGGAGGGTTGGGCCAAAGACGGTTCTTC. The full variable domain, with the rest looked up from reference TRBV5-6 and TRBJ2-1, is DAGVTQSPTHLIKTRGQQVTLRCSPKSGHDTVSWYQQALGQGPQFIFQYYEEEERQRGNFPDRFSGHQFPNYSSELNVNALLLGDSALYLCASSTRLAGGLGQRRFFGPGTRLTVL.

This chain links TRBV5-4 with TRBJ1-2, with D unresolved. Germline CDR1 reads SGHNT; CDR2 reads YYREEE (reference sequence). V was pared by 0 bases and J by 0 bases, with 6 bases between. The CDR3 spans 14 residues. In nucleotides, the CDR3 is TGTGCCAGCAGCTTGGTGGGAGCTAACTATGGCTACACCTTC. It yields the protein CASSLVGANYGYTF.

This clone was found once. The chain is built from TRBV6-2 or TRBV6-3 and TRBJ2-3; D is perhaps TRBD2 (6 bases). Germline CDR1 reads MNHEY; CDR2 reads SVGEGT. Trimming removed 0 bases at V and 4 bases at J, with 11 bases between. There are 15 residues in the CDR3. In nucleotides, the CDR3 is TGTGCCAGCAGTTACTCGACTAGTCGGCCAGATACGCAGTATTTT. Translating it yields CASSYSTSRPDTQYF.

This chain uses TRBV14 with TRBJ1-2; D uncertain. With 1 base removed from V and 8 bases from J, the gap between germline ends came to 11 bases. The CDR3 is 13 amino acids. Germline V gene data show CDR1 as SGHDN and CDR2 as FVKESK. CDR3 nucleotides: TGTGCCAGCAGCCAAGCAGCGCGTTGGGGCTACACCTTC. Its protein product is CASSQAARWGYTF.

The CDR3 region is CASSPSGGGSYTGELFF. In DNA form, the CDR3 reads TGTGCCAGCAGCCCTTCCGGTGGCGGGTCTTACACCGGGGAGCTGTTTTTT. The V and J genes are TRBV9 and TRBJ2-2; TRBD2 is a possible D gene (5 bases). Germline V gives CDR1 SGDLS, CDR2 YYNGEE. V lost 4 bases and J 3 bases, leaving 19 bases between the germline ends. The length of the CDR3 is 17 residues. Looking up the rest from reference TRBV9 and TRBJ2-2 gives the full variable domain: DSGVTQTPKHLITATGQRVTLRCSPRSGDLSVYWYQQSLDQGLQFLIQYYNGEERAKGNILERFSAQQFPDLHSELNLSSLELGDSALYFCASSPSGGGSYTGELFFGEGSRLTVL.

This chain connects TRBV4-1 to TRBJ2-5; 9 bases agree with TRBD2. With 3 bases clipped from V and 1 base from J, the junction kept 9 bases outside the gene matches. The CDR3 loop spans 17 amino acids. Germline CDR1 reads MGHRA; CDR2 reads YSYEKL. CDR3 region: CASSQGRGGRTQETQYF. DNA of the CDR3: TGCGCCAGCAGCCAGGGGCGGGGGGGCAGGACCCAAGAGACCCAGTACTTC.

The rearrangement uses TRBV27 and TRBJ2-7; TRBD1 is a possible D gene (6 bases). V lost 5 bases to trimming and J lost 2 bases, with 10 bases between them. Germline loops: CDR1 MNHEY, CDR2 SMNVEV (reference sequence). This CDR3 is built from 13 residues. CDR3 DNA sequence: TGTGCCAGCAGTCCACAGGGCCCCTACGAGCAGTACTTC. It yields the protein CASSPQGPYEQYF.

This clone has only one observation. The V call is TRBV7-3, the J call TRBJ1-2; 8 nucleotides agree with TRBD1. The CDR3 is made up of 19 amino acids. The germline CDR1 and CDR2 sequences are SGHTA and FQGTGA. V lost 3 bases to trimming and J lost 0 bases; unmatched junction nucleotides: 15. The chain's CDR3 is CASSFPLRTGQSSNYGYTF. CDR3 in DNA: TGTGCCAGCAGCTTCCCCCTGCGGACAGGGCAATCCTCTAACTATGGCTACACCTTC.

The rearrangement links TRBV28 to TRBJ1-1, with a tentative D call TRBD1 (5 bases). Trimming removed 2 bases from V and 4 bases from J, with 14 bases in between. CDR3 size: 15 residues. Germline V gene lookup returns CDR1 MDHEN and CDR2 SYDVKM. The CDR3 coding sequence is TGTGCCAGCAGTTTAAACCAGGGAAGAGGCACTGAAGCTTTCTTT. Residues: CASSLNQGRGTEAFF.

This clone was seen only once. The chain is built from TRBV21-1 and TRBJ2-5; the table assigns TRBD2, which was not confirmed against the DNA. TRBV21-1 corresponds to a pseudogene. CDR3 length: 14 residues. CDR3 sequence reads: CASSTLGNWGDQYF. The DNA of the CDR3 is TGTGCCAGCAGCACCCTGGGGAACTGGGGGGACCAGTACTTC.

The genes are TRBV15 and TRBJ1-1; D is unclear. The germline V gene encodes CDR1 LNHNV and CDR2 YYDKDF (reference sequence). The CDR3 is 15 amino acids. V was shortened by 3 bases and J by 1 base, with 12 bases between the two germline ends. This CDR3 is CATSRISTANTEAFF. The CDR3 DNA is TGTGCCACCAGCAGGATATCTACAGCGAACACTGAAGCTTTCTTT.

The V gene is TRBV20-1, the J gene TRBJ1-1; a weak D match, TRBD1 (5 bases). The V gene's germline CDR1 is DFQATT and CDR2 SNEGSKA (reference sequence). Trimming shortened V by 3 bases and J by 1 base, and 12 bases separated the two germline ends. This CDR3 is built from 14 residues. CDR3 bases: TGCAGTGCTAGTAGGGGCGAATCGAACACTGAAGCTTTCTTT. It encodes CSASRGESNTEAFF.

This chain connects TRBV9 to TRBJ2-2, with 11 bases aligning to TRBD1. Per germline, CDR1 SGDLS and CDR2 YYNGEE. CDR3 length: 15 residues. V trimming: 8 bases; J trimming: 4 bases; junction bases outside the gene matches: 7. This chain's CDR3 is CASGSGTGGTGELFF. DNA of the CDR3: TGTGCCAGTGGGTCCGGGACAGGGGGCACCGGGGAGCTGTTTTTT.

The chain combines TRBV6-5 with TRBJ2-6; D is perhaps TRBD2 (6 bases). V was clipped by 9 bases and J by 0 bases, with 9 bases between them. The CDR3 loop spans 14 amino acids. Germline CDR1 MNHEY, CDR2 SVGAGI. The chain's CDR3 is CASGRDSGANVLTF. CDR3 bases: TGTGCCAGTGGGCGGGACTCTGGGGCCAACGTCCTGACTTTC.

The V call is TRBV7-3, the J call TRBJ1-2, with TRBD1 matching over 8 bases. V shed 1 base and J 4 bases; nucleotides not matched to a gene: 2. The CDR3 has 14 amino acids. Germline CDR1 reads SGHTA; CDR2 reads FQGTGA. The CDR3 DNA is TGTGCCAGCAGCTTAAGTGGGACAGGCTATGGCTACACCTTC. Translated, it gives CASSLSGTGYGYTF. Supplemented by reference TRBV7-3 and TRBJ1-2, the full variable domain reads GAGVSQTPSNKVTEKGKYVELRCDPISGHTALYWYRQSLGQGPEFLIYFQGTGAADDSGLPNDRFFAVRPEGSVSTLKIQRTERGDSAVYLCASSLSGTGYGYTFGSGTRLTVV.

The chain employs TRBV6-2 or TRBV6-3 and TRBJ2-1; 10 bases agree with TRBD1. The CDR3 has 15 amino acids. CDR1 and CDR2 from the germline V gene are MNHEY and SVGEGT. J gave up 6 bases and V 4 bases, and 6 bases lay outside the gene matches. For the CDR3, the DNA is TGTGCCAGCAGTTCCCGGGACAGGGGCCTCAATGAGCAGTTCTTC. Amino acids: CASSSRDRGLNEQFF.

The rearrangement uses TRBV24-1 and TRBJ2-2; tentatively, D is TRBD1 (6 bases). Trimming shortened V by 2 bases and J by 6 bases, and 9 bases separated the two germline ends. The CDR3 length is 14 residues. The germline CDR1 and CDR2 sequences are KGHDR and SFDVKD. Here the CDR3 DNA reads TGTGCCACCAGTGATTCAGGGGCGGCCGGGGAGCTGTTTTTT. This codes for CATSDSGAAGELFF.

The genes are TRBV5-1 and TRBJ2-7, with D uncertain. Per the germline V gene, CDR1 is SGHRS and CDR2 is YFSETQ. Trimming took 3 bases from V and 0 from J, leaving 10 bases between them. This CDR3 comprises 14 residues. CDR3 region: CASSYSSPSYEQYF. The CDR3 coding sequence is TGCGCCAGCAGCTACTCGTCGCCCTCCTACGAGCAGTACTTC.

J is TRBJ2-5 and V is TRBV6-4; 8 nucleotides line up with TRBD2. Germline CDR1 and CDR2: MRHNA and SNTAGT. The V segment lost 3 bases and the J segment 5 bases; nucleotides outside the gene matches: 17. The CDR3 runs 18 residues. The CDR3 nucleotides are TGTGCCAGCAGTGATAGTTCCGAGGGTAGCGGGGTTTGGGAGACCCAGTACTTC. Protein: CASSDSSEGSGVWETQYF.

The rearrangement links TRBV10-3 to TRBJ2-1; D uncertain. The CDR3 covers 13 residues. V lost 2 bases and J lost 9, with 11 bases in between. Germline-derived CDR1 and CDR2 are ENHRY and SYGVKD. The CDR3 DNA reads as TGTGCCATCAGTGAGCAGGAACCTGCTGAGCAGTTCTTC. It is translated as CAISEQEPAEQFF.

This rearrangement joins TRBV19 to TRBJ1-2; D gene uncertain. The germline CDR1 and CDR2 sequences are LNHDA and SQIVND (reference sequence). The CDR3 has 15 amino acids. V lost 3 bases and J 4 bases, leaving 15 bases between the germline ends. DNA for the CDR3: TGTGCCAGTAGTATTCCCGGGGAATTGGTCTATGGCTACACCTTC. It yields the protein CASSIPGELVYGYTF.

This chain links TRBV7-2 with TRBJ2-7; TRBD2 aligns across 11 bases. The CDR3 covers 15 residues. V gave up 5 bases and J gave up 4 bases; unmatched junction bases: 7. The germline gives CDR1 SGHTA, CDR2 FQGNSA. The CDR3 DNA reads TGTGCCAGCAGCCCCGGACTAGCGGGCCTTTACGAGCAGTACTTC. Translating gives CASSPGLAGLYEQYF.